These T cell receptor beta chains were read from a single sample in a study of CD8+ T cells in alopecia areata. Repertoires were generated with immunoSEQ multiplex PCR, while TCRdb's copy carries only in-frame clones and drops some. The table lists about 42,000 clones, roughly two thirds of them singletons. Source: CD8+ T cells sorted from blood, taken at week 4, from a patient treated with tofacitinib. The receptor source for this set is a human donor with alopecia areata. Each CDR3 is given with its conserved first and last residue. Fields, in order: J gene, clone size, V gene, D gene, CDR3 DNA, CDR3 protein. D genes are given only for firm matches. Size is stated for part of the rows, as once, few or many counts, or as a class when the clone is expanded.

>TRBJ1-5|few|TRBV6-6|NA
TGTGCCAGCAGTTATGTCATTAATCAGCCCCAGCATTTT
CASSYVINQPQHF
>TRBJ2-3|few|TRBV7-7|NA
TGTGCCAGCAGCTCCAATCCGGGGACAGATACGCAGTATTTT
CASSSNPGTDTQYF
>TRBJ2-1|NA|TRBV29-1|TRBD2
TGCAGCGTTGAAGGGACTAGCGGGGAAGACAATGAGCAGTTCTTC
CSVEGTSGEDNEQFF
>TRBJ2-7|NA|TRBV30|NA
TGTGCCTGGAGTGTTGGCCGCAACGAGCAGTACTTC
CAWSVGRNEQYF
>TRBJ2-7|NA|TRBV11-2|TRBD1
TGTGCCAGCAGCTTGGGCAGGGGGTACGAGCAGTACTTC
CASSLGRGYEQYF
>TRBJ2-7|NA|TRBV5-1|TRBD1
TGCGCCAGCAGCCAGGGACAGAGCTACGAGCAGTACTTC
CASSQGQSYEQYF
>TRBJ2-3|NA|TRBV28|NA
TGTGCCAGCAGCCCCCCTAACAGGGTCGTGCAGTATTTT
CASSPPNRVVQYF
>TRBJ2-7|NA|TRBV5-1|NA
TGCGCCAGCAGCCTCGCAGGCGATGAGCAGTACTTC
CASSLAGDEQYF
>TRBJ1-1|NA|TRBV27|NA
TGTGCCAGCGGGGGACGAGGAGGAGCTTTCTTT
CASGGRGGAFF
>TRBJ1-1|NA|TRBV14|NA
TGTGCCAGCAGCCACCCGACAGGCAGGAACACTGAAGCTTTCTTT
CASSHPTGRNTEAFF
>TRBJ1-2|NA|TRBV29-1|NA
TGCAGCGTTGGGACAGACGAGGGCTACACCTTC
CSVGTDEGYTF
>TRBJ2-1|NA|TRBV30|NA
TGTGCCTGGGGAACAGGGAATGAGCAGTTCTTC
CAWGTGNEQFF
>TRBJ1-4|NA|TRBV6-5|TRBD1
TGTGCCAGCAGTTCCCTTACAGGGGGAACTAATGAAAAACTGTTTTTT
CASSSLTGGTNEKLFF
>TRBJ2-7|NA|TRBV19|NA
TGTGCCAGTCGAGGGGGGTACGAGCAGTACTTC
CASRGGYEQYF
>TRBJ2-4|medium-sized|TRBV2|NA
TGTGCCAGCAGTGACGAGGCAGGCCTAGCCAAAAACATTCAGTACTTC
CASSDEAGLAKNIQYF
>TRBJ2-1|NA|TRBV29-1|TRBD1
TGCAGCGTCGCCCCGGGACAGGGTCACTCCTACAATGAGCAGTTCTTC
CSVAPGQGHSYNEQFF
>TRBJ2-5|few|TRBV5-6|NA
TGTGCCAGCAGCTTTAACGGCATAGAGACCCAGTACTTC
CASSFNGIETQYF
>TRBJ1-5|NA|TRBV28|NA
TGTGCCAGCAGTTTTAGGGGCAGAAGCAATCAGCCCCAGCATTTT
CASSFRGRSNQPQHF
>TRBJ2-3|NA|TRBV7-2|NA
TGTGCCAGCAGCCCCACGCGGGTGGTTTCAGATACGCAGTATTTT
CASSPTRVVSDTQYF
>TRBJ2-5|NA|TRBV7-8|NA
TGTGCCAGCAGCTTAGGAGCGGCCGGTTCGGAGACCCAGTACTTC
CASSLGAAGSETQYF
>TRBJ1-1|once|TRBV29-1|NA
TGCAGCGTTAATTACAACCGGGACTCTGAAGCTTTCTTT
CSVNYNRDSEAFF
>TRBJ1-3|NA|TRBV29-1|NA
TGCAGCGTTGAATGGCCCGGGGCTAACACCATATATTTT
CSVEWPGANTIYF
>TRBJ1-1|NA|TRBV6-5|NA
TGTGCCAGCAGTTACGGTCAGGGGTACACTGAAGCTTTCTTT
CASSYGQGYTEAFF
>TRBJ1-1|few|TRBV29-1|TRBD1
TGCAGCGTTGAATCACAGGGGTCGAACACTGAAGCTTTCTTT
CSVESQGSNTEAFF
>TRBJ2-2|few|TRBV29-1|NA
TGCAGCGTGGAACAGGGCCAGGGCACCGGGGAGCTGTTTTTT
CSVEQGQGTGELFF
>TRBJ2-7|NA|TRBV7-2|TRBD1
TGTGCCAGCAGCACCACAGAGAGGGGGCAAGAGCAGTACTTC
CASSTTERGQEQYF
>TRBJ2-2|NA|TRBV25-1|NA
TGTGCCAGCAGGGATCAGGGAGGCACCGGGGAGCTGTTTTTT
CASRDQGGTGELFF
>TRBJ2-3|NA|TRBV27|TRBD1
TGTGCCAGCAACCAAAGACCAGGGGGCGGCACAGATACGCAGTATTTT
CASNQRPGGGTDTQYF
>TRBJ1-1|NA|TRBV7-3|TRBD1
TGTGCCAGCAGCTCCCCGGGACAGCCAAACACTGAAGCTTTCTTT
CASSSPGQPNTEAFF
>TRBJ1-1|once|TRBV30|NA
TGTGCCTGGAGTTCCACGGTGAACACTGAAGCTTTCTTT
CAWSSTVNTEAFF
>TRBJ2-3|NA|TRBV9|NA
TGTGCCAGCAGCGTAGTCACCTTTCGCACAGATACGCAGTATTTT
CASSVVTFRTDTQYF
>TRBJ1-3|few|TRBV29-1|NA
TGCAGCGTTGAAGGCGGGTATGGTGGAAACACCATATATTTT
CSVEGGYGGNTIYF
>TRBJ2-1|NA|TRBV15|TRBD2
TGTGCCACCAGCCTACTAGCGGGGGGCAATGAGCAGTTCTTC
CATSLLAGGNEQFF
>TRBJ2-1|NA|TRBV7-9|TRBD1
TGTGCCAGCAGCTTACGAGGGGGCGCAGAGCAGTTCTTC
CASSLRGGAEQFF
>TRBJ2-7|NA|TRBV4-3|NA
TGCGCCAGCAGCCAAGAGTTTTCAGAATCCTACGAGCAGTACTTC
CASSQEFSESYEQYF
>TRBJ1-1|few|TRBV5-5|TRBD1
TGTGCCAGCAGTGGGACAGGGGGACGACCTGAAGCTTTCTTT
CASSGTGGRPEAFF
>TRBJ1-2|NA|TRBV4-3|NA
TGCGCCAGCAGCCAAGATAGGGGTGGGGACGGGAGTGGCTACACCTTC
CASSQDRGGDGSGYTF
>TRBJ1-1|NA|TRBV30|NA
TGTGCCTGGAGTGCCGGGAACACTGAAGCTTTCTTT
CAWSAGNTEAFF
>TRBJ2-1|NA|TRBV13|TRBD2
TGTGCCAGCAGCTTAGGGGGACTAGCGGTAGTGAGCTCCTACAATGAGCAGTTCTTC
CASSLGGLAVVSSYNEQFF
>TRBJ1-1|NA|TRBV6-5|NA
TGTGCCAGCAGTCTCAGGGAGAACACTGAAGCTTTCTTT
CASSLRENTEAFF
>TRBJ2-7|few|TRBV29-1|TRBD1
TGCAGCGTTGGACAGGGGTTGATCTACGAGCAGTACTTC
CSVGQGLIYEQYF
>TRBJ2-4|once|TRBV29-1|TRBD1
TGCAGCTTTCGGACAGGGGAGAGCATTCAGTACTTC
CSFRTGESIQYF